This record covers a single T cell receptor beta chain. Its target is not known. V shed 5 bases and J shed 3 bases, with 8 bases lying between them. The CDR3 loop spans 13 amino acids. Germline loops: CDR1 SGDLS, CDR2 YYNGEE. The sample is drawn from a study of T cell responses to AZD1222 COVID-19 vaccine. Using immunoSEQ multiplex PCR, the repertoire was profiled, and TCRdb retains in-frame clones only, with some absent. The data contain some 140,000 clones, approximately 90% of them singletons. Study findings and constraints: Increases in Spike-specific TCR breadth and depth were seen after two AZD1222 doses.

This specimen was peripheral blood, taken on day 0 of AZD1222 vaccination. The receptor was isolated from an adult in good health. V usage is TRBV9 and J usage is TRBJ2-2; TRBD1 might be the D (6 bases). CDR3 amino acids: CASRAGDTGELFF. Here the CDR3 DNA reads TGTGCCAGCAGGGCAGGGGACACCGGGGAGCTGTTTTTT.